These 8 T cell receptor beta chains share one sample of origin, sequenced in a study of T cell repertoires in cytomegalovirus infection. TCRdb processed the reads anew with MiXCR; each CDR3 protein has one entry. The table shows under 200,000 distinct CDR3 sequences, with roughly 9.8% occurring only once. The specimen was PBMCs. The source is a human donor in good health (CMV status not recorded). Some clones in this sample may be carry-over from other donors' samples.

There are many counts of this clonotype. The chain joins TRBV6-2 or TRBV6-3 to TRBJ2-1; TRBD2 aligns across 7 bases. The trim removed 0 bases at V and 3 bases at J, leaving 8 bases unmatched. Germline V CDR1 and CDR2: MNHEY, SVGEGT. The CDR3 extends over 17 amino acids. Here the CDR3 reads CASSYSRGDYYYNEQFF. Written as DNA, the CDR3 is TGTGCCAGCAGTTACTCTCGGGGGGATTATTACTACAATGAGCAGTTCTTC.

The chain recombines TRBV7-9 with TRBJ1-3; a possible D gene is TRBD1 (6 bases). Germline V gives CDR1 SEHNR, CDR2 FQNEAQ (reference sequence). CDR3 length: 16 residues. Trimming took off 5 bases at V and 0 bases at J, with 14 bases between the two ends. The CDR3 sequence: CASSEDRFASGNTIYF. The CDR3 DNA reads TGTGCCAGCAGCGAGGACAGATTTGCCTCTGGAAACACCATATATTTT.

This clonotype was seen more than once but under ten times. This sequence joins TRBV11-2 and TRBJ1-6; 7 nucleotides align to TRBD1. The CDR3 extends over 16 amino acids. Germline V lookup: CDR1 SGHAT, CDR2 FQNNGV. Trimming removed 4 bases from V and 11 bases from J; junction bases left unmatched: 14. The CDR3 DNA reads as TGTGCCAGCAGCTCCCCGGGACAGCCCCTAGGGACACCCCTCCACTTT. It encodes CASSSPGQPLGTPLHF. Drawing the rest from reference TRBV11-2 and TRBJ1-6, the complete variable domain is EAGVAQSPRYKIIEKRQSVAFWCNPISGHATLYWYQQILGQGPKLLIQFQNNGVVDDSQLPKDRFSAERLKGVDSTLKIQPAKLEDSAVYLCASSSPGQPLGTPLHFGNGTRLTVT.

This clonotype was counted ten times or more. The chain links TRBV5-1 to TRBJ1-2; 9 nucleotides line up with TRBD1. The CDR3 runs to 16 residues. Germline lookup yields CDR1 SGHRS and CDR2 YFSETQ. Trimming removed 5 bases from V and 1 base from J; junction bases left unmatched: 9. The DNA of the CDR3 is TGCGCCAGCAGACGGACGGGACAGGGTCTTAACTATGGCTACACCTTC. Amino acids: CASRRTGQGLNYGYTF.

As for this clonotype: Germline is not matched at one junction end, which may reflect a read error. The chain carries TRBV28 and TRBJ1-6; D is perhaps TRBD1 (5 bases). Per germline, CDR1 MDHEN and CDR2 SYDVKM. CDR3 length equals 16 residues. The CDR3 spells CASMRGARVINSPIHF. In DNA, the CDR3 is TGTGCCAGCATGAGAGGGGCCAGGGTTATTAATTCACCCATCCACTTT.

The table lists this clonotype with a few counts. The chain employs TRBV7-2 and TRBJ1-3; 7 bases line up with TRBD1. Germline CDR1 reads SGHTA; CDR2 reads FQGNSA. V was clipped by 5 bases and J by 3 bases; unmatched bases: 7. CDR3 length equals 15 residues. The CDR3 sequence is CASSPTGVIGNTIYF. CDR3 nucleotides: TGTGCCAGCAGCCCAACAGGGGTCATTGGAAACACCATATATTTT.

This clonotype showed up many times. The DNA of the CDR3 is TGTGCCAGCAGCTCAAGCGGGACCTCCTACGAGCAGTACTTC. Its protein product is CASSSSGTSYEQYF. The rearrangement uses TRBV7-3 and TRBJ2-7; 7 bases map to TRBD2. The germline gives CDR1 SGHTA, CDR2 FQGTGA. This CDR3 spans 14 amino acids. V lost 4 bases to trimming and J lost 0 bases; unmatched junction nucleotides: 3.

This clonotype was observed a handful of times. The V and J genes are TRBV27 and TRBJ2-1; 11 bases are shared with TRBD2. The CDR3 loop spans 13 amino acids. J lost 5 bases, V lost 10 bases, and 4 bases had no gene match. Germline V CDR1 and CDR2: MNHEY, SMNVEV (reference sequence). The CDR3 DNA follows: TGTGCCACCGGACTAGCGGGCGACAATGAGCAGTTCTTC. Translation: CATGLAGDNEQFF.